A single sample is the source of the 30 T cell receptor beta chains below, sequenced in a study of identical twins. TCRdb ran MiXCR on the 5' RACE reads and lists one entry per CDR3 protein. The sample has 690,000 or so distinct CDR3 sequences, approximately 6% seen once; the top ten hold roughly 1.8%. Sequencing used naive T cells sorted from blood. The receptor source for this set is a man aged 18 to 29 in good health.

The chain couples TRBV4-3 to TRBJ2-6, with 7 bases fitting TRBD1. V dropped 1 base and J dropped 4; count of bases not matched to a gene: 7. The V gene's germline CDR1 is LGHNA and CDR2 YSLEER. The CDR3 totals 17 residues. The CDR3 DNA reads as TGCGCCAGCAGCCAAGGACAGGGTTGGAGCGGGGCCAACGTCCTGACTTTC. Protein product: CASSQGQGWSGANVLTF.

The sample holds many counts of this clonotype. This chain connects TRBV4-2 to TRBJ1-4, with 8 nucleotides matching TRBD1. Germline V lookup: CDR1 LGHNA, CDR2 YNFKEQ. J was trimmed by 0 bases and V by 2 bases; bases with no gene match: 8. The CDR3 has 18 residues. CDR3 nucleotides: TGTGCCAGCAGCCAAAAAGACAGGGGATTTGCAACTAATGAAAAACTGTTTTTT. As protein: CASSQKDRGFATNEKLFF.

This clonotype was observed many times. V is TRBV27 and J is TRBJ2-2; D gene uncertain. V was cut by 2 bases and J by 5 bases, with 9 bases left in between. The CDR3 length is 14 residues. Germline V lookup: CDR1 MNHEY, CDR2 SMNVEV (reference sequence). The CDR3 sequence: CASSLGGFTGELFF. DNA of the CDR3: TGTGCCAGCAGTTTAGGTGGATTTACCGGGGAGCTGTTTTTT.

This clonotype has a count of ten or more. The V call is TRBV4-1, the J call TRBJ2-1; weak D call: TRBD2 (5 bases). Germline CDR1 MGHRA, CDR2 YSYEKL. The CDR3 spans 13 residues. V lost 1 base and J lost 9, with 10 bases in between. Here the CDR3 reads CASSQGTAGEQFF. CDR3 nucleotide sequence: TGCGCCAGCAGCCAAGGGACCGCGGGTGAGCAGTTCTTC.

This clonotype was found many times. The gene calls are TRBV5-5 and TRBJ2-3; TRBD1 might be the D (5 bases). Germline CDR1 SGHKS, CDR2 YYEKEE (reference sequence). This CDR3 is 15 amino acids long. The V and J ends lost 3 bases and 6 bases respectively, with 17 bases between them. The CDR3 DNA is TGTGCCAGCAGCTCCGAACCAACAGGCCCCGATACGCAGTATTTT. Protein product: CASSSEPTGPDTQYF.

This clonotype was counted at least ten times. V usage is TRBV7-9 and J usage is TRBJ2-1; D is possibly TRBD1 or TRBD2 (5 bases each). The CDR3 has 14 amino acids. CDR1 is SEHNR and CDR2 is FQNEAQ in the germline V gene (reference sequence). Trimming stripped 5 bases from V and 12 bases from J, with 20 bases between. CDR3 DNA: TGTGCCAGCAGCCCACCGGGACGCAGGTCTTGGCAGTTCTTC. This encodes CASSPPGRRSWQFF.

In this sample, this clonotype turned up a few times. The chain carries TRBV10-3 and TRBJ2-3, with D possibly TRBD2 on 6 matching bases. Per germline, CDR1 ENHRY and CDR2 SYGVKD. CDR3 length equals 15 residues. The V and J ends lost 2 bases and 7 bases respectively, with 16 bases between them. The CDR3 DNA sequence: TGTGCCATCAGTGAGGGGGGGACGTCTGCAAATACGCAGTATTTT. This sequence encodes CAISEGGTSANTQYF.

This clonotype was seen ten or more times. The chain uses TRBV3-1 and TRBJ1-1; D remains unclear. The CDR3 has 14 amino acids. V gave up 0 bases and J gave up 0 bases, with 5 bases separating them. CDR1 is LGHDT, CDR2 YNNKEL, per germline (reference sequence). CDR3 nucleotides: TGTGCCAGCAGCCAAGAGGGGTTGAACACTGAAGCTTTCTTT. Its translation: CASSQEGLNTEAFF.

This clonotype was seen at least ten times. The chain uses TRBV20-1 and TRBJ2-5; TRBD1 agrees at 7 bases. V trimming: 2 bases; J trimming: 4 bases; junction bases outside the gene matches: 7. The CDR3 covers 14 residues. Per germline, CDR1 DFQATT and CDR2 SNEGSKA (reference sequence). The CDR3 here is CSARKTGERETQYF. In nucleotides, the CDR3 is TGCAGTGCTAGAAAAACAGGGGAACGAGAGACCCAGTACTTC.

This clonotype has at least ten counts. The chain recombines TRBV10-3 with TRBJ2-1; possibly TRBD2 for D (5 bases). The CDR3 sequence is 16 residues long. CDR1 is ENHRY and CDR2 is SYGVKD in the germline V gene. Trimming cost V 2 bases and J 5 bases, with 16 bases left between them. The CDR3 spells CAISEGSQADHNEQFF. In nucleotides, the CDR3 is TGTGCCATCAGTGAGGGGTCCCAAGCGGATCACAATGAGCAGTTCTTC.

This clonotype was picked up many times. V usage is TRBV5-1 and J usage is TRBJ2-7, with TRBD1 as a possible D gene (6 bases). This CDR3 is 15 amino acids long. Germline values: CDR1 SGHRS, CDR2 YFSETQ. V lost 4 bases and J 3 bases, leaving 17 bases between the germline ends. DNA for the CDR3: TGCGCCAGCAGCCTGGGCACGCGAGGGGGCTACGAGCAGTACGTC. Amino acid sequence: CASSLGTRGGYEQYV.

This clonotype was seen at least ten times. V is TRBV7-9 and J is TRBJ1-4; D is ambiguous. Deletions cut 2 bases from V and 10 bases from J, with 11 bases between. The CDR3 length is 13 residues. Germline V gene lookup returns CDR1 SEHNR and CDR2 FQNEAQ (reference sequence). The CDR3 loop is CASSLRAGGKLFF. The DNA of the CDR3 is TGTGCCAGCAGCTTAAGGGCCGGAGGAAAACTGTTTTTT.

This clonotype was seen a few times. This rearrangement joins TRBV4-1 to TRBJ1-5; possibly TRBD1 for D (5 bases). Germline CDR1 is MGHRA and CDR2 is YSYEKL. This CDR3 has 16 residues. Trimming cost V 0 bases and J 7 bases, with 16 bases left between them. The CDR3: CASSQDHRGEVQPQHF. CDR3 DNA: TGCGCCAGCAGCCAAGATCACCGGGGGGAGGTACAGCCCCAGCATTTT.

This clonotype was seen ten or more times. The chain uses TRBV29-1 and TRBJ2-3, with TRBD2 matching over 11 bases. Germline V gene data show CDR1 as SQVTM and CDR2 as ANQGSEA. Trimming at V came to 7 bases and at J to 7 bases, leaving 7 bases not matched to a gene. The CDR3 sequence is 13 residues long. CDR3 sequence: CSGSGRARYTQYF. Here the CDR3 DNA reads TGCAGCGGTAGCGGGAGGGCCAGGTATACGCAGTATTTT.

In its sample, this clonotype was seen many times. This rearrangement joins TRBV12-3 or TRBV12-4 to TRBJ2-1; D is uncertain. CDR3 length: 14 residues. The ends were cut back, 3 bases at V and 8 bases at J, with 14 bases in the middle. The CDR3 here is CASSFPSVFYEQFF. The CDR3 region has the DNA TGTGCCAGCAGTTTCCCTTCCGTGTTCTATGAGCAGTTCTTC.

This clonotype has just a few counts. The J gene is TRBJ2-7, the V gene TRBV12-3 or TRBV12-4; no clear D. The length of the CDR3 is 13 residues. V was trimmed by 3 bases and J by 6 bases, leaving 12 bases between them. Here the CDR3 reads CASSLLLSGEQYV. The CDR3 DNA follows: TGTGCCAGCAGTTTGCTACTATCTGGCGAGCAGTACGTC.

This clonotype came up a few times. This sequence joins TRBV15 and TRBJ2-3, with D tentatively TRBD1 (5 bases). This CDR3 spans 18 amino acids. In germline, CDR1 is LNHNV, CDR2 YYDKDF (reference sequence). V lost 3 bases and J lost 5, with 24 bases in between. CDR3 DNA: TGTGCCACCAGCAGTGCCCAAATAACCCAGGGATTTTTAGATACGCAGTATTTT. Protein sequence: CATSSAQITQGFLDTQYF.

Ten or more counts support this clonotype. The chain couples TRBV10-3 to TRBJ1-4; possibly TRBD1 for D (5 bases). This CDR3 is 16 amino acids long. The V gene's germline CDR1 is ENHRY and CDR2 SYGVKD. V lost 0 bases and J lost 7, with 15 bases in between. DNA for the CDR3: TGTGCCATCAGTGAGTCGTCTGGGCGGCAGGGTGAAAAACTGTTTTTT. Encoded protein: CAISESSGRQGEKLFF.

The chain joins TRBV4-2 to TRBJ2-1; D possibly corresponds to TRBD1 (6 bases). V lost 4 bases and J 6 bases, leaving 13 bases between the germline ends. CDR1 is LGHNA and CDR2 is YNFKEQ in the germline V gene. The CDR3 runs to 14 residues. In DNA form, the CDR3 reads TGTGCCAGCAGCCCGGATCTAGGGGGCAATGAGCAGTTCTTC. This translates into CASSPDLGGNEQFF.

This chain joins TRBV5-6 and TRBJ2-2; D not resolved. Between the trimmed V and J ends, which lost 2 bases and 8 bases, there was a span of 13 bases. This CDR3 is 14 amino acids long. Germline V CDR1 and CDR2: SGHDT, YYEEEE. The CDR3, as DNA: TGTGCCAGCAGCTTCGGCCCGAACATAGGGGAGCTGTTTTTT. This gives the protein CASSFGPNIGELFF.

The rearrangement joins TRBV15 to TRBJ2-3; TRBD1 matches at 8 bases. The CDR3 spans 15 residues. V shed 1 base and J 0 bases; nucleotides not matched to a gene: 0. The germline CDR1 and CDR2 sequences are LNHNV and YYDKDF (reference sequence). The CDR3 is CATSRGQGSTDTQYF. As DNA, the CDR3 is TGTGCCACCAGCAGAGGACAGGGGAGCACAGATACGCAGTATTTT.

This chain connects TRBV21-1 to TRBJ2-7; TRBD1, the table's D call, was not compared with the DNA. TRBV21-1 is shown as a pseudogene. CDR3 length equals 14 residues. CDR3 sequence (DNA): TGTGCCAGCAGGATCGGACAGGGGTATGGCGAGCAGTACTTC. Translating it yields CASRIGQGYGEQYF.

This clonotype was counted ten times or more. This sequence joins TRBV6-5 and TRBJ2-2; TRBD2 agrees at 7 bases. Germline loops: CDR1 MNHEY, CDR2 SVGAGI. The CDR3 is 20 residues long. V lost 0 bases to trimming and J lost 0 bases; unmatched junction nucleotides: 13. This CDR3 reads CASSYSPWLAENANTGELFF. Here the CDR3 DNA reads TGTGCCAGCAGTTACTCTCCCTGGCTAGCGGAAAACGCGAACACCGGGGAGCTGTTTTTT.

This clonotype came up many times. The rearrangement links TRBV5-1 to TRBJ1-1; 7 positions match TRBD1. V dropped 0 bases and J dropped 0; count of bases not matched to a gene: 11. This CDR3 is 18 amino acids long. Germline values: CDR1 SGHRS, CDR2 YFSETQ. CDR3 sequence reads: CASSLEAQGKKLNTEAFF. The CDR3 DNA follows: TGCGCCAGCAGCTTGGAGGCACAGGGGAAGAAACTGAACACTGAAGCTTTCTTT.

V and J are TRBV20-1 and TRBJ2-3, with TRBD2 matching over 9 bases. Trimming cost V 3 bases and J 11 bases; bases outside gene matches: 9. Germline CDR1 reads DFQATT; CDR2 reads SNEGSKA (reference sequence). This CDR3 spans 13 amino acids. The CDR3 DNA reads as TGCAGTGCTAGCTACTTACTAGCGGGCCAGCAGTATTTT. As protein: CSASYLLAGQQYF.

This clonotype was observed at least ten times. The V gene is TRBV3-1, the J gene TRBJ2-1; perhaps TRBD2 as D (6 bases). The CDR3 runs 15 residues. Trimming took off 4 bases at V and 4 bases at J, with 14 bases between the two ends. Germline CDR1 reads LGHDT; CDR2 reads YNNKEL (reference sequence). CDR3 sequence: CASSLTRETYNEQFF. The CDR3 bases are TGTGCCAGCAGCCTCACCCGGGAGACTTACAATGAGCAGTTCTTC.

This clonotype was detected many times. The rearrangement uses TRBV11-2 and TRBJ1-1; D uncertain. Germline CDR1 and CDR2: SGHAT and FQNNGV. Trimming took 7 bases from V and 5 from J, leaving 14 bases between them. The CDR3 runs 13 residues. CDR3 nucleotides: TGTGCCAGCACCGCAGCCCGGGGAACTGAAGCTTTCTTT. Amino acids: CASTAARGTEAFF.

V usage is TRBV5-1 and J usage is TRBJ2-5, with 9 positions matching TRBD1. The CDR3 length is 15 residues. Germline V lookup: CDR1 SGHRS, CDR2 YFSETQ. The ends lost 4 bases at V and 3 bases at J; junction bases unmatched: 7. CDR3 sequence: CASSLSWDREETQYF. CDR3 nucleotides: TGCGCCAGCAGCCTATCCTGGGACAGGGAAGAGACCCAGTACTTC.

This clonotype has more than one count but fewer than ten. The chain recombines TRBV6-1 with TRBJ2-1; a weak D match, TRBD1 (6 bases). V was clipped by 3 bases and J by 4 bases, with 16 bases between them. CDR1 is MNHNS and CDR2 is SASEGT in the germline V gene. This CDR3 contains 16 residues. The chain's CDR3 is CASSELQGIGYNEQFF. The CDR3 bases are TGTGCCAGCAGTGAGTTGCAGGGGATTGGGTACAATGAGCAGTTCTTC.

This clonotype was found many times. V and J are TRBV29-1 and TRBJ1-1; 7 bases line up with TRBD1. The CDR3 has 13 amino acids. CDR1 and CDR2 from the germline V gene are SQVTM and ANQGSEA. Trimming at V came to 8 bases and at J to 4 bases, leaving 10 bases not matched to a gene. CDR3 protein: CSPMTGKATEAFF. CDR3 coding DNA: TGCAGCCCAATGACAGGGAAGGCCACTGAAGCTTTCTTT. The variable domain in full, completed from reference TRBV29-1 and TRBJ1-1, reads SAVISQKPSRDICQRGTSLTIQCQVDSQVTMMFWYRQQPGQSLTLIATANQGSEATYESGFVIDKFPISRPNLTFSTLTVSNMSPEDSSIYLCSPMTGKATEAFFGQGTRLTVV.